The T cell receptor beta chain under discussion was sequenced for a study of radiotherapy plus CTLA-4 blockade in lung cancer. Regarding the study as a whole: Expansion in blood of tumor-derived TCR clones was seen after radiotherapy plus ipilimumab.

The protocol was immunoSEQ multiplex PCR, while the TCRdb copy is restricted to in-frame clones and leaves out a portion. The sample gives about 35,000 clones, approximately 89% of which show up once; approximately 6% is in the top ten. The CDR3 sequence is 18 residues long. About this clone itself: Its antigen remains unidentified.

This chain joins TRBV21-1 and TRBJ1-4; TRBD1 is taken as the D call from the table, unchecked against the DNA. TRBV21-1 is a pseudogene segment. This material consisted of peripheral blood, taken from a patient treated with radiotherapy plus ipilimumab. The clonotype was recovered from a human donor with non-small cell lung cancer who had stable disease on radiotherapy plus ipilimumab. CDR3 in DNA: TGTGCCAGCAGCACTACCGGGACAGGGTCACGGAGTAATGAAAAACTGTTTTTT. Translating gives CASSTTGTGSRSNEKLFF.